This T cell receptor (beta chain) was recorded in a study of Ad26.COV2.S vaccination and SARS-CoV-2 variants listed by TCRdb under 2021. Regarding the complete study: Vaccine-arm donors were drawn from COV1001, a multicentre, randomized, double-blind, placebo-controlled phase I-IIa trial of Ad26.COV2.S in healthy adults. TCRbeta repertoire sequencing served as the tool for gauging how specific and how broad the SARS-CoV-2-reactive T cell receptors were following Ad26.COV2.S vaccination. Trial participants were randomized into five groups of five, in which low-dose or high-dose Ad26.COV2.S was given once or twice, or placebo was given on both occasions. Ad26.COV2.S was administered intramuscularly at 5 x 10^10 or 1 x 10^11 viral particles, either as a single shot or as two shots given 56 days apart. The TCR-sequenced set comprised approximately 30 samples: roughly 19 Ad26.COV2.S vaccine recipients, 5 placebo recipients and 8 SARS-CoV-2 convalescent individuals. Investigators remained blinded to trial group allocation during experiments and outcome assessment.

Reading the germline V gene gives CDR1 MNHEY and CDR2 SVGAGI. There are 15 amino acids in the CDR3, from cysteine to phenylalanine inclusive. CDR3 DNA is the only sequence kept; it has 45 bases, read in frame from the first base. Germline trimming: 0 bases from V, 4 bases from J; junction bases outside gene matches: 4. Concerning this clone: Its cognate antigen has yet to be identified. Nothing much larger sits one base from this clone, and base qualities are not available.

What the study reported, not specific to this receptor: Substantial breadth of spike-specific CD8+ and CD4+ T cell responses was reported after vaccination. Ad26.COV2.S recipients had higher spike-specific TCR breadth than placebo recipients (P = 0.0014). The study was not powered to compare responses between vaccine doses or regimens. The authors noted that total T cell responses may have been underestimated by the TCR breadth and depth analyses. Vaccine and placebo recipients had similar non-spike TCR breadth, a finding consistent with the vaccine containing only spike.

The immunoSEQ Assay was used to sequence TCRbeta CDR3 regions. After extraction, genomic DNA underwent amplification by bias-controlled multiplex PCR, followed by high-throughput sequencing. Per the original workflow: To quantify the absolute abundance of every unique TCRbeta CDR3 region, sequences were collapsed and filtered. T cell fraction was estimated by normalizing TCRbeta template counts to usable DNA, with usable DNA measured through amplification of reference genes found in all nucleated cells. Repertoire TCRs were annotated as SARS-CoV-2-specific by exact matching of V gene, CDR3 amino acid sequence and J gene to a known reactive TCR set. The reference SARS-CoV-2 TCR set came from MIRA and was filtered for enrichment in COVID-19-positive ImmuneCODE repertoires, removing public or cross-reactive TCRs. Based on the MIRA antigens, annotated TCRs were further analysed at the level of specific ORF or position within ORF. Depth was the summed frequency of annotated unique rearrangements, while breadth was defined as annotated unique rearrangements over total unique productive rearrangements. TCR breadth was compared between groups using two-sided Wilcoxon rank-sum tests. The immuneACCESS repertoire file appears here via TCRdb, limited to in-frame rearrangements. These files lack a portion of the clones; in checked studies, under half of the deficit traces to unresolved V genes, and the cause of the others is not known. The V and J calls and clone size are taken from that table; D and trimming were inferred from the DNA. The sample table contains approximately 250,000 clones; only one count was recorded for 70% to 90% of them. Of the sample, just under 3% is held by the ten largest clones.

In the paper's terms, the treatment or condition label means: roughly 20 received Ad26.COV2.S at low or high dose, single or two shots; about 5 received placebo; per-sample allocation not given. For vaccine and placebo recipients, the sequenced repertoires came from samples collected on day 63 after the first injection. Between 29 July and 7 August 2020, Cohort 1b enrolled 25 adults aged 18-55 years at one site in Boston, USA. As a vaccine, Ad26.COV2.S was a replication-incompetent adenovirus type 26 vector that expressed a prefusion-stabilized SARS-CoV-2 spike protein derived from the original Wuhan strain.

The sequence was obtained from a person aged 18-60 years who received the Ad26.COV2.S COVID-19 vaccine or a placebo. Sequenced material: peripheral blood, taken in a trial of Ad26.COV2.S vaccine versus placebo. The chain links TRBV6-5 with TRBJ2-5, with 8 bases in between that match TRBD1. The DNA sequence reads TGTGCCAGCAGTTACTCTGGGACAGGACGAGAGACCCAGTACTTC. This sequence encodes CASSYSGTGRETQYF.